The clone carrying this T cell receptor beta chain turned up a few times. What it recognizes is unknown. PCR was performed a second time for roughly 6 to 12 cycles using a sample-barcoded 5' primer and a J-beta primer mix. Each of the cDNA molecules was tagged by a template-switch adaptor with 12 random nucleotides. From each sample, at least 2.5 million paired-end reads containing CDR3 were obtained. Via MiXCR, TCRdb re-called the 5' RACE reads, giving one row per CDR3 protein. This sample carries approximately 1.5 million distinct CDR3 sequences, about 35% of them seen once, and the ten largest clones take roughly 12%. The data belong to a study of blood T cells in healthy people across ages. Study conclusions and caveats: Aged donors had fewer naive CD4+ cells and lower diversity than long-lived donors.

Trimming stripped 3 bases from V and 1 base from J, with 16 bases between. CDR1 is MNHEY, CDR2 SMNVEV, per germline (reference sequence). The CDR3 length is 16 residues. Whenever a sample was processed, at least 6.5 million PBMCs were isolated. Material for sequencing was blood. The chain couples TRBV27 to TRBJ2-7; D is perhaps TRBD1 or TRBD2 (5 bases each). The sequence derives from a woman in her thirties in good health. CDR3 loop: CASSFLPGTGSYEQYF. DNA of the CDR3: TGTGCCAGCAGTTTTCTCCCCGGGACGGGTTCCTACGAGCAGTACTTC.